These 16 T cell receptor beta chains were sequenced from one sample in a study of CD8 T cells in ankylosing spondylitis. Study conclusions and caveats: Typical of ankylosing spondylitis blood, it appeared, was a TCR beta motif of about eight highly homologous variants.

Their antigens remain unidentified. TCRdb passed the 5' RACE reads through MiXCR, listing each CDR3 protein once. This sample yields just under 550,000 distinct CDR3 sequences, of which more than 9.5% are seen a single time; nearly 7% belongs to the top ten. Sequencing input: blood, either unsorted or a sorted T cell fraction (not recorded which). These receptors originate from a male donor with ankylosing spondylitis.

This clonotype was found many times. The chain couples TRBV7-9 to TRBJ2-6; D gene uncertain. Trimming shortened V by 5 bases and J by 0 bases, and 8 bases separated the two germline ends. CDR3 length: 15 amino acids. CDR1 is SEHNR and CDR2 is FQNEAQ in the germline V gene (reference sequence). The CDR3 here is CASSLRISGANVLTF. In DNA, the CDR3 is TGTGCCAGCAGCCTGCGAATCTCTGGGGCCAACGTCCTGACTTTC. The entire variable domain, with the rest obtained from reference TRBV7-9 and TRBJ2-6, is as follows: DTGVSQNPRHKITKRGQNVTFRCDPISEHNRLYWYRQTLGQGPEFLTYFQNEAQLEKSRLLSDRFSAERPKGSFSTLEIQRTEQGDSAMYLCASSLRISGANVLTFGAGSRLTVL.

The chain has TRBV30 and TRBJ1-2; tentative D call: TRBD1 (5 bases). V lost 0 bases and J lost 8, with 16 bases in between. Germline CDR1 and CDR2: GTSNPN and SVGIG (reference sequence). CDR3 length: 14 amino acids. The CDR3 nucleotides are TGTGCCTGGAGTGTACTGGGGGGAATGGGCGGCTACACCTTC. Protein sequence: CAWSVLGGMGGYTF.

The chain has TRBV29-1 and TRBJ1-1; 8 positions match TRBD1. V shed 3 bases, J shed 6 bases, and the junction held 3 bases outside the gene matches. The CDR3 is 12 amino acids. Germline CDR1 SQVTM, CDR2 ANQGSEA. CDR3: CSVETGVSEAFF. DNA of the CDR3: TGCAGCGTTGAGACAGGGGTGTCTGAAGCTTTCTTT.

This clonotype was recorded at least ten times. This chain connects TRBV20-1 to TRBJ2-5; unclear D gene. The ends were cut back, 5 bases at V and 1 base at J, with 11 bases in the middle. The CDR3 runs 13 residues. The germline V gene has CDR1 DFQATT and CDR2 SNEGSKA (reference sequence). CDR3 coding DNA: TGCAGTGCTGTACGGCCCCCCCAAGAGACCCAGTACTTC. Protein product: CSAVRPPQETQYF.

This chain joins TRBV20-1 and TRBJ2-3, with 7 bases matching TRBD2. The V and J ends lost 5 bases and 5 bases, in that order; junction bases with no gene match: 10. This CDR3 comprises 14 residues. Per germline, CDR1 DFQATT and CDR2 SNEGSKA (reference sequence). In nucleotides, the CDR3 is TGCAGTGCTTGGGGGGGAGGGCCGGTAGATACGCAGTATTTT. Translation gives CSAWGGGPVDTQYF.

Points on this clonotype: At one end, the junction sequence differs from germline, possibly due to a read error. The rearrangement links TRBV12-3 or TRBV12-4 to TRBJ2-3; 13 positions match TRBD2. This CDR3 has 18 residues. CDR3 sequence (DNA): TGTGCCTGCAGTTTCCTCAGCGGCGGACTAGCGGGAGCAGATACGCAGTATTTT. Translated, it gives CACSFLSGGLAGADTQYF.

This clonotype was found once. One junction end does not reproduce the germline sequence, and a read error may be involved. This chain connects TRBV6-1 to TRBJ2-6, with D unresolved. CDR3 length: 17 residues. In germline, CDR1 is MNHNS, CDR2 SASEGT. The CDR3 nucleotides are TGTGCCATCAGTGAAGAATCTTCACTGTCTGGGGCCAACGTCCTGACTTTC. Translating it yields CAISEESSLSGANVLTF.

This clonotype has at least ten counts. The chain joins TRBV11-1 to TRBJ1-1; unclear D gene. The CDR3 is made up of 14 amino acids. The germline V gene has CDR1 SGHAT and CDR2 FQDESV (reference sequence). V lost 5 bases to trimming and J lost 0 bases, with 10 bases between them. CDR3 sequence: CASSRMSVNTEAFF. CDR3 sequence (DNA): TGTGCCAGCAGCCGGATGTCTGTGAACACTGAAGCTTTCTTT. The full variable domain, completed using reference TRBV11-1 and TRBJ1-1, is EAEVAQSPRYKITEKSQAVAFWCDPISGHATLYWYRQILGQGPELLVQFQDESVVDDSQLPKDRFSAERLKGVDSTLKIQPAELGDSAMYLCASSRMSVNTEAFFGQGTRLTVV.

This clonotype was found a few times. V is TRBV5-1 and J is TRBJ2-1, with D possibly being TRBD2 (5 bases). This CDR3 has 16 residues. The V and J ends lost 3 bases and 4 bases respectively, with 17 bases between them. Germline CDR1 and CDR2: SGHRS and YFSETQ. The CDR3: CASSSDPGGLYNEQFF. The CDR3 coding sequence is TGCGCCAGCAGCTCTGACCCAGGCGGGCTGTACAATGAGCAGTTCTTC. The full variable domain, completed using reference TRBV5-1 and TRBJ2-1, is KAGVTQTPRYLIKTRGQQVTLSCSPISGHRSVSWYQQTPGQGLQFLFEYFSETQRNKGNFPGRFSGRQFSNSRSEMNVSTLELGDSALYLCASSSDPGGLYNEQFFGPGTRLTVL.

The genes are TRBV6-2 or TRBV6-3 and TRBJ1-5; 12 nucleotides align to TRBD1. The CDR3 is 17 residues long. Trimming took 4 bases from V and 7 from J; bases not matched to a gene: 11. The germline gives CDR1 MNHEY, CDR2 SVGEGT. In DNA form, the CDR3 reads TGTGCCAGCAGTTCCTCGCGGGGACAGGGGGCCGGGCAGCCCCAGCATTTT. This codes for CASSSSRGQGAGQPQHF.

In this sample, this clonotype turned up many times. This chain connects TRBV5-1 to TRBJ2-5; D is perhaps TRBD2 (6 bases). The germline V gene has CDR1 SGHRS and CDR2 YFSETQ. The CDR3 length is 16 residues. Trimming took off 0 bases at V and 6 bases at J, with 18 bases between the two ends. CDR3 amino acids: CASSLGSSAYDQTQYF. In nucleotides, the CDR3 is TGCGCCAGCAGCTTGGGGTCTAGCGCATACGATCAGACCCAGTACTTC.

The CDR3 DNA follows: TGTGCCAGCAGCCAAGTGAGAGCGGGAGGGAATGAGCAGTTCTTC. Translation: CASSQVRAGGNEQFF. The J gene is TRBJ2-1, the V gene TRBV4-2; TRBD2 agrees at 10 bases. CDR1 and CDR2 from the germline V gene are LGHNA and YNFKEQ. The V and J ends lost 1 base and 7 bases, in that order; junction bases with no gene match: 4. This CDR3 has 15 residues.

This clonotype was detected only a few times. J is TRBJ2-1 and V is TRBV12-3 or TRBV12-4; the D is unclear. V lost 7 bases to trimming and J lost 0 bases, with 7 bases between them. This CDR3 region has 13 residues. CDR3 nucleotides: TGTGCCAGCACCCCTTACTCCTACAATGAGCAGTTCTTC. Translated, it gives CASTPYSYNEQFF.

This clonotype was recorded a few times. A much larger clonotype is one base distant, so this may be a read error. This rearrangement joins TRBV20-1 to TRBJ1-1, with D possibly TRBD1 on 6 matching bases. CDR1 is DFQATT and CDR2 is SNEGSKA in the germline V gene (reference sequence). V lost 0 bases to trimming and J lost 4 bases, with 6 bases between them. The CDR3 runs 12 residues. CDR3 sequence reads: CSARDRGTEAFF. DNA of the CDR3: TGCAGTGCTAGAGACAGGGGCACTGAAGCTTTCTTT.

Ten or more counts support this clonotype. J is TRBJ2-1 and V is TRBV3-1; D gene ambiguous. Germline values: CDR1 LGHDT, CDR2 YNNKEL (reference sequence). V shed 2 bases and J shed 6 bases, with 5 bases lying between them. The CDR3 runs 12 residues. The CDR3 protein is CASSQRLNEQFF. For the CDR3, the DNA is TGTGCCAGCAGCCAAAGGCTCAATGAGCAGTTCTTC.

This clonotype appeared a few times. The chain joins TRBV3-1 to TRBJ2-1; 10 positions agree with TRBD2. The CDR3 covers 14 residues. Per the germline V gene, CDR1 is LGHDT and CDR2 is YNNKEL (reference sequence). Unmatched junction bases numbered 3, after V lost 4 bases and J lost 6 bases. The CDR3: CASSRSGRTNEQFF. Here the CDR3 DNA reads TGTGCCAGCAGCCGTAGCGGGAGGACCAATGAGCAGTTCTTC.